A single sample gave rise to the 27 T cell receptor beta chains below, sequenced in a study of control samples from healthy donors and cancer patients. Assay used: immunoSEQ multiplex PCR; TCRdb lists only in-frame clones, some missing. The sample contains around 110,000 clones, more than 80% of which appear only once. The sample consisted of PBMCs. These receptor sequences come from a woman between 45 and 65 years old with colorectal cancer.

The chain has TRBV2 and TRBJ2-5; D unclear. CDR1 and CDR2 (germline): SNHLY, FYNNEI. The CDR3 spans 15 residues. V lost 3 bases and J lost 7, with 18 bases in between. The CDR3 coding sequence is TGTGCCAGCAGTGACCTGTTACAGACGAAGGGGACCCAGTACTTC. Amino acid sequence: CASSDLLQTKGTQYF.

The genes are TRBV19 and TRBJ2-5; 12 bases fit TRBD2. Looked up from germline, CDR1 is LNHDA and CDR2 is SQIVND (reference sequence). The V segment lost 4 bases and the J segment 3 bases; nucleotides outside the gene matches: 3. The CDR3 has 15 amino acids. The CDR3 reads CASSTSGREEETQYF. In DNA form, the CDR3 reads TGTGCCAGTAGTACTAGCGGGAGGGAAGAAGAGACCCAGTACTTC.

CDR3 nucleotides: TGCAGCGTCGCGTCTAGACTAGCGGGAGACACCGGGGAGCTGTTTTTT. Translation gives CSVASRLAGDTGELFF. The gene calls are TRBV29-1 and TRBJ2-2, with TRBD2 identical over 12 bases. Germline V gives CDR1 SQVTM, CDR2 ANQGSEA. The CDR3 sequence is 16 residues long. V lost 6 bases and J lost 3; bases outside the gene matches: 8.

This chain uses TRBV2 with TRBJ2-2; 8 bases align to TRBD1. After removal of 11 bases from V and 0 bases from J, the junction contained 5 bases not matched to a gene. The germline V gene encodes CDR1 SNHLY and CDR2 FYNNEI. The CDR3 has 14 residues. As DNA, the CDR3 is TGTGCCCGCGAGACAGGGGCGAACACCGGGGAGCTGTTTTTT. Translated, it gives CARETGANTGELFF. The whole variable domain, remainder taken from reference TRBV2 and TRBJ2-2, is EPEVTQTPSHQVTQMGQEVILRCVPISNHLYFYWYRQILGQKVEFLVSFYNNEISEKSEIFDDQFSVERPDGSNFTLKIRSTKLEDSAMYFCARETGANTGELFFGEGSRLTVL.

DNA for the CDR3: TGCGCCAGCAGCTTGGAGGGGGCTGGTGGGGCCAACGTCCTGACTTTC. The encoded protein is CASSLEGAGGANVLTF. V usage is TRBV5-1 and J usage is TRBJ2-6; 7 bases fit TRBD1. CDR1 and CDR2 from the germline V gene are SGHRS and YFSETQ. This CDR3 is built from 16 residues. V was pared by 0 bases and J by 3 bases, with 3 bases of the junction left unmatched. The full variable domain, rest sourced from reference TRBV5-1 and TRBJ2-6, is KAGVTQTPRYLIKTRGQQVTLSCSPISGHRSVSWYQQTPGQGLQFLFEYFSETQRNKGNFPGRFSGRQFSNSRSEMNVSTLELGDSALYLCASSLEGAGGANVLTFGAGSRLTVL.

The CDR3 is CASSATGTGATDTQYF. The CDR3, as DNA: TGTGCCAGCAGCGCCACCGGGACAGGGGCCACAGATACGCAGTATTTT. The V and J genes are TRBV9 and TRBJ2-3; 10 bases are a match to TRBD1. This CDR3 region has 16 residues. Germline V lookup: CDR1 SGDLS, CDR2 YYNGEE. Trimming at V came to 3 bases and at J to 2 bases, leaving 6 bases not matched to a gene.

The CDR3 region is CSASSYVGTSYEQYF. The CDR3 DNA reads as TGCAGTGCTAGTTCATATGTGGGGACCTCCTACGAGCAGTACTTC. The chain is built from TRBV20-1 and TRBJ2-7, with D possibly being TRBD1 or TRBD2 (5 bases each). The V gene lost 3 bases and the J gene lost 0 bases, with 15 bases spanning the gap. The CDR3 spans 15 residues. The germline V gene encodes CDR1 DFQATT and CDR2 SNEGSKA (reference sequence).

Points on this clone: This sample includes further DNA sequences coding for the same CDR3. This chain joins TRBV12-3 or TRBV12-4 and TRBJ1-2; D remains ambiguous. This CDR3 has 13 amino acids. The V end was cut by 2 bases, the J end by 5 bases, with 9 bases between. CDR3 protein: CASSLTTGYGYTF. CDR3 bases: TGTGCCAGCAGTTTAACGACGGGGTATGGCTACACCTTC.

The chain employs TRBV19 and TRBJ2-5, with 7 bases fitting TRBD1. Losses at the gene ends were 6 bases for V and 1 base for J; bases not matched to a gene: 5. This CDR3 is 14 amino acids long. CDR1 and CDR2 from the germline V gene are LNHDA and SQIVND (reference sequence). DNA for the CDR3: TGTGCCAGTAGAACACAGGGGCCCCAAGAGACCCAGTACTTC. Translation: CASRTQGPQETQYF.

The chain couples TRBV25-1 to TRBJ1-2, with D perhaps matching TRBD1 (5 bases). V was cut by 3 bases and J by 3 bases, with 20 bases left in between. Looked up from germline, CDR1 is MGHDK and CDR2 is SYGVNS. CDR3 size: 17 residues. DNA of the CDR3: TGTGCCAGCAGTGATCAACCGGACCGGGACCGCTACTATGGCTACACCTTC. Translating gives CASSDQPDRDRYYGYTF.

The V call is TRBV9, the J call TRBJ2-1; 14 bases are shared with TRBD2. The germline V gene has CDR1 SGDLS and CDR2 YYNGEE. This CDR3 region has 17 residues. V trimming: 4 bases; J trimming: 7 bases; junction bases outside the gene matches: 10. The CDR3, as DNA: TGTGCCAGCAGCCCCCGACGACTAGCGGGAGGGCTGAATGAGCAGTTCTTC. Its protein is CASSPRRLAGGLNEQFF. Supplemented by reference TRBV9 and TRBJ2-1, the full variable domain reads DSGVTQTPKHLITATGQRVTLRCSPRSGDLSVYWYQQSLDQGLQFLIQYYNGEERAKGNILERFSAQQFPDLHSELNLSSLELGDSALYFCASSPRRLAGGLNEQFFGPGTRLTVL.

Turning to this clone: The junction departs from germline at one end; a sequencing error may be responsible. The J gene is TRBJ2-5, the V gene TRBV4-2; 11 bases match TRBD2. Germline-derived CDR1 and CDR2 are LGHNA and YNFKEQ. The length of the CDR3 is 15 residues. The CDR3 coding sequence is TGTGCCAGCAGCCCCCGACTAGCGGGGCAAGAGGCCCAGTACTTC. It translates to CASSPRLAGQEAQYF.

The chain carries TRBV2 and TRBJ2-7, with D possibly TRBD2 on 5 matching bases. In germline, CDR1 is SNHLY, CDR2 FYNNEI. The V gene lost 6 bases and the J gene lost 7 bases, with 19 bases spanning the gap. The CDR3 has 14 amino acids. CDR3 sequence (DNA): TGTGCCAGCAGAACCGCGGGCCTTTCTTCGGAGCAGTACTTC. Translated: CASRTAGLSSEQYF.

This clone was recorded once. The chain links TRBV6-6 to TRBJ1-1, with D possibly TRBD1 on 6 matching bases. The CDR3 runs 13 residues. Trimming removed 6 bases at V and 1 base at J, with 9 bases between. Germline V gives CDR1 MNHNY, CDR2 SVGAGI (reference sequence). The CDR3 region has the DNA TGTGCCAGCAGGACAGGAAAGAACACTGAAGCTTTCTTT. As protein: CASRTGKNTEAFF.

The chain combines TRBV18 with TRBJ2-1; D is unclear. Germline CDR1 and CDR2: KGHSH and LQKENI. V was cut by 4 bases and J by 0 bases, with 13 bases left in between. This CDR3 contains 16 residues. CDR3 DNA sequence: TGTGCCAGCTCACGAGCAGCGACGGGCTCCTACAATGAGCAGTTCTTC. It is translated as CASSRAATGSYNEQFF.

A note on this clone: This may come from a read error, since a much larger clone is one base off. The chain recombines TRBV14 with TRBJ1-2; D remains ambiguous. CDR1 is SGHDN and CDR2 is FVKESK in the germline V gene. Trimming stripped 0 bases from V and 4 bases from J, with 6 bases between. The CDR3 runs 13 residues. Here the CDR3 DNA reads TGTGCCAGCAGCCAAGACAGGATCTATGGCTACACCTTC. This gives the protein CASSQDRIYGYTF.

The DNA for the CDR3 is TGTGCCACCGTACAGGGGGGGGCTGCTGAAGCTTTCTTT. Translating it yields CATVQGGAAEAFF. The chain has TRBV10-3 and TRBJ1-1; TRBD1 aligns across 8 bases. Germline CDR1 and CDR2: ENHRY and SYGVKD. The V segment lost 10 bases and the J segment 6 bases; nucleotides outside the gene matches: 10. The CDR3 is 13 residues long.

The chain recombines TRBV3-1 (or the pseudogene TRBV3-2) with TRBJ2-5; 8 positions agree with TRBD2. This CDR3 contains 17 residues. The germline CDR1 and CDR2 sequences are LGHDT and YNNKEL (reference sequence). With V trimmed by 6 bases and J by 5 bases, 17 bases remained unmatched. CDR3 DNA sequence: TGTGCCAGCAGTTACGCCCGCGGGAGGCCCACACAGGAGACCCAGTACTTC. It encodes CASSYARGRPTQETQYF.

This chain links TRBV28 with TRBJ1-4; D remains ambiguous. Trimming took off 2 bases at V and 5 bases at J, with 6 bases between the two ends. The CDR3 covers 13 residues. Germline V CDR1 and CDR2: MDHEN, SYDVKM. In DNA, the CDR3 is TGTGCCAGCAGTTTAGGCATAAATGAAAAACTGTTTTTT. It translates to CASSLGINEKLFF. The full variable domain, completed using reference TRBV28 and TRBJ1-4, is DVKVTQSSRYLVKRTGEKVFLECVQDMDHENMFWYRQDPGLGLRLIYFSYDVKMKEKGDIPEGYSVSREKKERFSLILESASTNQTSMYLCASSLGINEKLFFGSGTQLSVL.

CDR3 nucleotides: TGTGCCAGCAGCCCCGGTCCTTATAATTCACCCCTCCACTTT. It encodes CASSPGPYNSPLHF. V is TRBV5-6 and J is TRBJ1-6; D gene ambiguous. The V gene lost 4 bases and the J gene lost 4 bases, with 9 bases spanning the gap. This CDR3 spans 14 amino acids. From germline, CDR1 is SGHDT and CDR2 YYEEEE.

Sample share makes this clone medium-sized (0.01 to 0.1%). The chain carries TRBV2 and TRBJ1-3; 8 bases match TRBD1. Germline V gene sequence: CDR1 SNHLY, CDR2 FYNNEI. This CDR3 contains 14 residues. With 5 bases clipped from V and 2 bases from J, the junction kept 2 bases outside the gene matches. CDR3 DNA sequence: TGTGCCAGCAGTCCGGACAGGGCTGGAAACACCATATATTTT. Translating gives CASSPDRAGNTIYF.

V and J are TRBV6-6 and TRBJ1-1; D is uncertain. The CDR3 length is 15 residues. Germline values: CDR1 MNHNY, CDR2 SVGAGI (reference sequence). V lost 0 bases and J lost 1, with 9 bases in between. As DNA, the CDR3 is TGTGCCAGCAGTTACTCGCTTCCCAGGAACACTGAAGCTTTCTTT. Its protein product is CASSYSLPRNTEAFF.

Here the CDR3 reads CASSSLTGDLYNEQFF. CDR3 nucleotide sequence: TGTGCCAGCAGCTCACTAACAGGGGACCTGTACAATGAGCAGTTCTTC. The rearrangement joins TRBV28 to TRBJ2-1; 7 bases fit TRBD1. V was pared by 6 bases and J by 4 bases, with 12 bases of the junction left unmatched. This CDR3 comprises 16 residues. Germline CDR1 MDHEN, CDR2 SYDVKM.

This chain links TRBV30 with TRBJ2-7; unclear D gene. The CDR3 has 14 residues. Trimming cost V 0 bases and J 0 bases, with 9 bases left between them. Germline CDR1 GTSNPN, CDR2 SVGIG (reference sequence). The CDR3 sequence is CAWSVHLSSYEQYF. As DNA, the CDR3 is TGTGCCTGGAGTGTGCACCTTAGCTCCTACGAGCAGTACTTC. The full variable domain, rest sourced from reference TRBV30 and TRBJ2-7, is SQTIHQWPATLVQPVGSPLSLECTVEGTSNPNLYWYRQAAGRGLQLLFYSVGIGQISSEVPQNLSASRPQDRQFILSSKKLLLSDSGFYLCAWSVHLSSYEQYFGPGTRLTVT.

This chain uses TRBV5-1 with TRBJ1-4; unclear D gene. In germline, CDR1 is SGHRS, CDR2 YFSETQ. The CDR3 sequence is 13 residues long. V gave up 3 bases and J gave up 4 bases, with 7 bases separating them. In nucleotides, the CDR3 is TGCGCCAGCAGCTATCAGCGTAATGAAAAACTGTTTTTT. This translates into CASSYQRNEKLFF.

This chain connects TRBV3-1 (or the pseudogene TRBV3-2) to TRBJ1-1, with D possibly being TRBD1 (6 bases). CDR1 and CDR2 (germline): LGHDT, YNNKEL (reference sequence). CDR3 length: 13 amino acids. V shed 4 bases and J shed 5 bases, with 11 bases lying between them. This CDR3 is CASSRAGATEAFF. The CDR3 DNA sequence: TGTGCCAGCAGCCGAGCGGGGGCGACTGAAGCTTTCTTT.

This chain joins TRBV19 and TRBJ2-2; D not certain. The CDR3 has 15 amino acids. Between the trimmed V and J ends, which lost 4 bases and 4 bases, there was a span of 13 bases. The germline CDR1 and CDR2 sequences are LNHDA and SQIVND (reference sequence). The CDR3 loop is CASSKGGRPTGELFF. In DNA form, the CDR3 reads TGTGCCAGTAGTAAAGGTGGACGTCCCACCGGGGAGCTGTTTTTT.